These 25 T cell receptor beta chains originate from one sample sequenced in a study of PD-L1 blockade in urothelial cancer. The protocol was immunoSEQ multiplex PCR, while the TCRdb copy is restricted to in-frame clones and leaves out a portion. The data show about 48,000 clones, 70% to 90% seen once. Time point reported: peripheral blood 6 weeks after treatment start. The sequencing here drew on PBMCs, taken around atezolizumab (anti-PD-L1) treatment. All receptors come from a man between 60 and 75 years old with urothelial cancer.

The chain links TRBV5-8 to TRBJ1-4; 8 nucleotides align to TRBD1. Germline loops: CDR1 SGHTS, CDR2 YDEGEE. Trimming at V came to 0 bases and at J to 7 bases, leaving 8 bases not matched to a gene. The CDR3 consists of 16 residues. Written as DNA, the CDR3 is TGTGCCAGCAGCTTGGGGCCCAGGGGGCTAGGTGAAAAACTGTTTTTT. Its protein product is CASSLGPRGLGEKLFF.

The chain has TRBV29-1 and TRBJ2-7, with 7 bases matching TRBD1. V lost 5 bases and J lost 1; bases outside the gene matches: 8. The CDR3 spans 14 residues. Germline V gene data show CDR1 as SQVTM and CDR2 as ANQGSEA. The CDR3 sequence: CSVYGQATSYEQYF. CDR3 coding DNA: TGCAGCGTTTATGGACAGGCGACATCCTACGAGCAGTACTTC.

This chain links TRBV7-8 with TRBJ2-7; the D gene is possibly TRBD2 (5 bases). Germline CDR1 SGHVS, CDR2 FQNEAQ. CDR3 size: 13 residues. V lost 3 bases and J 4 bases, leaving 10 bases between the germline ends. Here the CDR3 DNA reads TGTGCCAGCAGCTTCAGCGGATGGTACGAGCAGTACTTC. Its protein is CASSFSGWYEQYF.

The chain employs TRBV18 and TRBJ2-3, with D possibly being TRBD2 (5 bases). Germline CDR1 reads KGHSH; CDR2 reads LQKENI. The CDR3 is made up of 12 amino acids. Between the trimmed V and J ends, which lost 2 bases and 6 bases, there was a span of 6 bases. CDR3 in amino acids: CASSPGEDTQYF. The CDR3 bases are TGTGCCAGCTCACCAGGGGAGGATACGCAGTATTTT.

The chain couples TRBV5-1 to TRBJ1-4; D perhaps matches TRBD1 (6 bases). From germline, CDR1 is SGHRS and CDR2 YFSETQ. This CDR3 is 15 amino acids long. V was trimmed by 0 bases and J by 3 bases, leaving 9 bases between them. This CDR3 is CASSLVPGANEKLFF. CDR3 DNA sequence: TGCGCCAGCAGCTTGGTCCCAGGGGCTAATGAAAAACTGTTTTTT.

The chain uses TRBV6-5 and TRBJ2-1; tentatively, D is TRBD1 (5 bases). CDR1 is MNHEY and CDR2 is SVGAGI in the germline V gene. Trimming took off 4 bases at V and 4 bases at J, with 14 bases between the two ends. The CDR3 totals 15 residues. CDR3 loop: CASSFNKQAYNEQFF. DNA for the CDR3: TGTGCCAGCAGTTTCAATAAACAGGCGTACAATGAGCAGTTCTTC.

The V gene is TRBV28, the J gene TRBJ1-1, with D unclear. Between the trimmed V and J ends, which lost 3 bases and 1 base, there was a span of 12 bases. The CDR3 extends over 15 amino acids. From germline, CDR1 is MDHEN and CDR2 SYDVKM. CDR3 bases: TGTGCCAGCAGTTTCCGCCGTACGGGGAACACTGAAGCTTTCTTT. Encoded protein: CASSFRRTGNTEAFF.

The CDR3 nucleotides read TGTGCCAGCAGCTTAGCTGGCGGGGGGGCGTTCAAAGAGCAGTTCTTC. This gives the protein CASSLAGGGAFKEQFF. The chain employs TRBV11-1 and TRBJ2-1, with TRBD2 matching 9 bases. The CDR3 has 16 residues. Germline V lookup: CDR1 SGHAT, CDR2 FQDESV (reference sequence). V gave up 0 bases and J gave up 10 bases; unmatched junction bases: 10. Full variable domain (missing parts from reference TRBV11-1 and TRBJ2-1): EAEVAQSPRYKITEKSQAVAFWCDPISGHATLYWYRQILGQGPELLVQFQDESVVDDSQLPKDRFSAERLKGVDSTLKIQPAELGDSAMYLCASSLAGGGAFKEQFFGPGTRLTVL.

This chain uses TRBV25-1 with TRBJ2-1, with D perhaps matching TRBD1 (5 bases). V lost 4 bases and J 9 bases, leaving 10 bases between the germline ends. The germline V gene has CDR1 MGHDK and CDR2 SYGVNS. The CDR3 runs 12 residues. CDR3: CASSGRVGEQFF. The CDR3 DNA sequence: TGTGCCAGCAGTGGCAGGGTTGGTGAGCAGTTCTTC.

The chain uses TRBV30 and TRBJ1-2; 7 nucleotides line up with TRBD1. This CDR3 has 15 residues. J lost 8 bases, V lost 0 bases, and 12 bases had no gene match. CDR1 is GTSNPN and CDR2 is SVGIG in the germline V gene (reference sequence). DNA for the CDR3: TGTGCCTGGAGTGTAACAGGGGACCCTGGAGGAGGCTACACCTTC. Protein sequence: CAWSVTGDPGGGYTF.

The rearrangement joins TRBV7-9 to TRBJ1-5; 8 bases agree with TRBD1. The CDR3 extends over 17 amino acids. The trim removed 4 bases at V and 0 bases at J, leaving 8 bases unmatched. CDR1 and CDR2 (germline): SEHNR, FQNEAQ (reference sequence). The CDR3 sequence: CASSYDRGPTSNQPQHF. The CDR3 nucleotides are TGTGCCAGCAGCTACGACAGGGGACCTACTAGCAATCAGCCCCAGCATTTT.

The J gene is TRBJ2-7, the V gene TRBV11-2, with 9 bases matching TRBD2. V shed 7 bases, J shed 6 bases, and the junction held 7 bases outside the gene matches. This CDR3 region has 13 residues. Germline CDR1 and CDR2: SGHAT and FQNNGV. DNA for the CDR3: TGTGCCAGCACCATTAGCGGGGGTCTCGAGCAGTACTTC. It translates to CASTISGGLEQYF. The variable domain in full, completed from reference TRBV11-2 and TRBJ2-7, reads EAGVAQSPRYKIIEKRQSVAFWCNPISGHATLYWYQQILGQGPKLLIQFQNNGVVDDSQLPKDRFSAERLKGVDSTLKIQPAKLEDSAVYLCASTISGGLEQYFGPGTRLTVT.

This clone is judged medium-sized (0.01 to 0.1%). The chain recombines TRBV4-1 with TRBJ2-1, with a weak D call TRBD1 (6 bases). The CDR3 has 14 residues. V lost 0 bases and J lost 7, with 10 bases in between. Germline V gene sequence: CDR1 MGHRA, CDR2 YSYEKL. CDR3 DNA: TGCGCCAGCAGCCAAGAAAACAGGGAGAATGAGCAGTTCTTC. Translating it yields CASSQENRENEQFF.

The chain links TRBV11-3 to TRBJ2-5, with 7 bases that match TRBD1. CDR3 length equals 13 residues. V shed 5 bases, J shed 5 bases, and the junction held 5 bases outside the gene matches. Germline CDR1 reads SGHNT; CDR2 reads YENEEA. The CDR3 DNA reads TGTGCCAGCAGCGGATACAGGGGTGAGACCCAGTACTTC. Amino acids: CASSGYRGETQYF.

The chain has TRBV7-3 and TRBJ1-2; a possible D gene is TRBD1 (5 bases). Germline V gene data show CDR1 as SGHTA and CDR2 as FQGTGA. This CDR3 is built from 14 residues. The ends were cut back, 2 bases at V and 2 bases at J, with 9 bases in the middle. CDR3 in amino acids: CASSLHKGNYGYTF. In nucleotides, the CDR3 is TGTGCCAGCAGCTTACACAAGGGGAACTATGGCTACACCTTC.

V is TRBV11-2 and J is TRBJ2-7; D perhaps matches TRBD1 (5 bases). The CDR3 spans 13 residues. From germline, CDR1 is SGHAT and CDR2 FQNNGV. Trimming shortened V by 0 bases and J by 7 bases, and 10 bases separated the two germline ends. CDR3 in amino acids: CASSLDQGMEQYF. As DNA, the CDR3 is TGTGCCAGCAGCTTAGATCAGGGTATGGAGCAGTACTTC.

The rearrangement uses TRBV11-1 and TRBJ2-3; TRBD1 matches at 9 bases. The V and J ends lost 5 bases and 4 bases, in that order; junction bases with no gene match: 10. CDR1 SGHAT and CDR2 FQDESV come from the germline V gene (reference sequence). The CDR3 length is 16 residues. The CDR3 spells CASSARTGDGADTQYF. The CDR3 DNA is TGTGCCAGCAGCGCTCGGACAGGGGATGGTGCAGATACGCAGTATTTT.

The genes are TRBV4-3 and TRBJ2-7; the D gene is possibly TRBD1 (6 bases). The length of the CDR3 is 16 residues. V was trimmed by 0 bases and J by 0 bases, leaving 12 bases between them. From germline, CDR1 is LGHNA and CDR2 YSLEER. The CDR3 DNA reads as TGCGCCAGCAGCCAAGAGTGGAACAGGGCCTCCTACGAGCAGTACTTC. Translation: CASSQEWNRASYEQYF.

J is TRBJ1-2 and V is TRBV13, with 10 bases aligning to TRBD1. The junction had 3 bases not matched to a gene; V was cut back by 5 bases and J by 0 bases. CDR1 is PRHDT and CDR2 is FYEKMQ in the germline V gene (reference sequence). The CDR3 covers 15 residues. CDR3 in DNA: TGTGCCAGCAGCCCGACAGGGGGCACTAACTATGGCTACACCTTC. Its protein is CASSPTGGTNYGYTF.

The chain is built from TRBV11-2 and TRBJ2-7; 8 positions match TRBD1. This CDR3 is 14 amino acids long. Germline-derived CDR1 and CDR2 are SGHAT and FQNNGV. The V gene end was trimmed by 3 bases and the J gene end by 3 bases; junction bases not matched to a gene: 4. The CDR3 DNA is TGTGCCAGCAGCTTCTCAGGGGGCAGCTACGAGCAGTACTTC. It specifies CASSFSGGSYEQYF.

This chain links TRBV11-3 with TRBJ2-7; 7 nucleotides agree with TRBD1. CDR1 and CDR2 (germline): SGHNT, YENEEA. The trim removed 0 bases at V and 4 bases at J, leaving 9 bases unmatched. The CDR3 is made up of 16 amino acids. CDR3 DNA: TGTGCCAGCAGCTTAGAAGACAGGGTATCCACTTACGAGCAGTACTTC. Translating it yields CASSLEDRVSTYEQYF.

The rearrangement uses TRBV5-1 and TRBJ1-1; a possible D gene is TRBD1 (6 bases). In germline, CDR1 is SGHRS, CDR2 YFSETQ. The germline V and J ends were trimmed by 2 bases and 4 bases, with 12 bases remaining between them. This CDR3 comprises 14 residues. The CDR3 reads CASSLQGESTEAFF. CDR3 nucleotides: TGCGCCAGCAGCTTACAGGGTGAGAGCACTGAAGCTTTCTTT.

This rearrangement joins TRBV7-2 to TRBJ2-5; TRBD2 matches at 9 bases. Trimming at V came to 5 bases and at J to 5 bases, leaving 15 bases not matched to a gene. CDR3 size: 17 residues. Germline CDR1 and CDR2: SGHTA and FQGNSA. The CDR3 loop is CASSPGVRGGLGETQYF. In DNA, the CDR3 is TGTGCCAGCAGCCCCGGGGTGCGGGGGGGCCTGGGTGAGACCCAGTACTTC.

The chain joins TRBV5-1 to TRBJ1-3; 10 bases match TRBD1. The junction had 7 bases not matched to a gene; V was cut back by 4 bases and J by 3 bases. The CDR3 consists of 16 residues. CDR1 is SGHRS and CDR2 is YFSETQ in the germline V gene. The chain's CDR3 is CASSATTGGNGNTIYF. The DNA of the CDR3 is TGCGCCAGCAGCGCAACGACAGGGGGCAATGGAAACACCATATATTTT. Using reference TRBV5-1 and TRBJ1-3 for the parts outside the CDR3, the full variable domain is KAGVTQTPRYLIKTRGQQVTLSCSPISGHRSVSWYQQTPGQGLQFLFEYFSETQRNKGNFPGRFSGRQFSNSRSEMNVSTLELGDSALYLCASSATTGGNGNTIYFGEGSWLTVV.

The chain carries TRBV7-9 and TRBJ2-2; weak D call: TRBD1 (7 bases). Per the germline V gene, CDR1 is SEHNR and CDR2 is FQNEAQ (reference sequence). Trimming pared 7 bases from V and 3 bases from J, leaving 15 bases between. The CDR3 length is 15 residues. CDR3 amino acids: CASMEGALDTGELFF. The DNA for the CDR3 is TGTGCCAGCATGGAGGGGGCACTTGACACCGGGGAGCTGTTTTTT.